The 27 T cell receptor beta chains presented below share a single source sample, sequenced in a study of CD8 T cells in ankylosing spondylitis. MiXCR, applied by TCRdb to the 5' RACE reads, yields one record per CDR3 protein. The sample holds around 210,000 distinct CDR3 sequences, 7.5% to 9.5% seen once. Material for sequencing was blood, either unsorted or a sorted T cell fraction (not recorded which). These receptors all come from a female donor with ankylosing spondylitis or in good health (not recorded which).

This clonotype was counted a few times. The V and J genes are TRBV7-9 and TRBJ2-7; maybe TRBD1 (7 bases). This CDR3 has 14 residues. Germline CDR1 is SEHNR and CDR2 is FQNEAQ (reference sequence). With 5 bases removed from V and 4 bases from J, the gap between germline ends came to 15 bases. CDR3 residues: CASSLAGQLYEQYF. The CDR3 bases are TGTGCCAGCAGCCTGGCGGGACAGTTGTACGAGCAGTACTTC.

This clonotype was counted many times. The chain employs TRBV20-1 and TRBJ1-3; D is undetermined. Germline V gene data show CDR1 as DFQATT and CDR2 as SNEGSKA (reference sequence). CDR3 length: 14 residues. The V end was cut by 4 bases, the J end by 0 bases, with 10 bases between. The CDR3: CSAIVAPSGNTIYF. Here the CDR3 DNA reads TGCAGTGCTATAGTAGCTCCCTCTGGAAACACCATATATTTT.

This clonotype was counted many times. The V and J genes are TRBV14 and TRBJ2-1; D not resolved. The CDR3 has 13 residues. The V end was cut by 4 bases, the J end by 3 bases, with 7 bases between. Per germline, CDR1 SGHDN and CDR2 FVKESK. CDR3: CASSPNLYNEQFF. For the CDR3, the DNA is TGTGCCAGCAGCCCAAACCTCTACAATGAGCAGTTCTTC.

In this sample, this clonotype turned up a few times. The chain is built from TRBV10-3 and TRBJ2-4, with D uncertain. Germline values: CDR1 ENHRY, CDR2 SYGVKD. The V and J ends lost 3 bases and 4 bases respectively, with 13 bases between them. This CDR3 contains 15 residues. CDR3 bases: TGTGCCATCAGTGATCTTGAGAAACAAAAAAACATTCAGTACTTC. This sequence encodes CAISDLEKQKNIQYF.

This clonotype came up many times. This chain joins TRBV30 and TRBJ2-2; no definite D call. In germline, CDR1 is GTSNPN, CDR2 SVGIG (reference sequence). The CDR3 spans 13 residues. Trimming shortened V by 0 bases and J by 4 bases, and 6 bases separated the two germline ends. The CDR3 region has the DNA TGTGCCTGGAGTGTACAGAGCACCGGGGAGCTGTTTTTT. The encoded protein is CAWSVQSTGELFF.

This clonotype was recorded at least ten times. The chain joins TRBV15 to TRBJ1-2, with unresolved D. From germline, CDR1 is LNHNV and CDR2 YYDKDF (reference sequence). V was cut by 1 base and J by 5 bases, with 8 bases left in between. The CDR3 spans 13 residues. The CDR3 nucleotides are TGTGCCACCAGCAGAGGGGCCAAATATGGCTACACCTTC. Amino acids: CATSRGAKYGYTF.

This clonotype was seen a handful of times. This rearrangement joins TRBV11-2 to TRBJ2-3; tentatively, D is TRBD2 (6 bases). The germline V and J ends were trimmed by 5 bases and 0 bases, with 21 bases remaining between them. CDR3 length: 18 residues. CDR1 and CDR2 (germline): SGHAT, FQNNGV. The CDR3 region is CASSQGGRVPRSTDTQYF. The CDR3 nucleotides read TGTGCCAGCAGCCAAGGAGGGCGAGTCCCCCGAAGCACAGATACGCAGTATTTT.

This clonotype was detected ten times or more. J is TRBJ2-1 and V is TRBV27, with 10 bases aligning to TRBD1. Germline values: CDR1 MNHEY, CDR2 SMNVEV (reference sequence). CDR3 length equals 16 residues. J gave up 7 bases and V 6 bases, and 12 bases lay outside the gene matches. As DNA, the CDR3 is TGTGCCAGCAGCGATTCGGGACAGGGGACGGAGAATGAGCAGTTCTTC. Amino acids: CASSDSGQGTENEQFF.

This clonotype was found a few times. V gene TRBV5-5 combines with J gene TRBJ2-1; a possible D gene is TRBD1 (5 bases). The CDR3 consists of 15 residues. CDR1 is SGHKS and CDR2 is YYEKEE in the germline V gene (reference sequence). V was cut by 2 bases and J by 3 bases, with 12 bases left in between. The CDR3: CASSFGQGIYNEQFF. As DNA, the CDR3 is TGTGCCAGCAGCTTTGGGCAGGGAATCTACAATGAGCAGTTCTTC.

This clonotype occurred many times. The chain joins TRBV18 to TRBJ2-7, with D possibly matching TRBD2 (6 bases). CDR1 and CDR2 (germline): KGHSH, LQKENI. The CDR3 is made up of 13 amino acids. Trimming cost V 3 bases and J 1 base, with 7 bases left between them. The CDR3 region has the DNA TGTGCCAGCTCACCGGGGGGTTCCTACGAGCAGTACTTC. Translation gives CASSPGGSYEQYF.

This clonotype was picked up many times. The rearrangement uses TRBV18 and TRBJ1-2; D is unresolved. This CDR3 has 16 residues. Trimming stripped 2 bases from V and 2 bases from J, with 15 bases between. CDR1 is KGHSH, CDR2 LQKENI, per germline. CDR3 in DNA: TGTGCCAGCTCACCAGAAAGGCAGCAGGCCAACTATGGCTACACCTTC. Translation gives CASSPERQQANYGYTF.

In this sample, this clonotype turned up many times. The chain is built from TRBV12-3 or TRBV12-4 and TRBJ2-5; a possible D gene is TRBD2 (7 bases). This CDR3 region has 17 residues. V lost 6 bases and J 1 base, leaving 21 bases between the germline ends. CDR3 sequence (DNA): TGTGCCAGCAGCCAGGGTCGGGGGGCCCGAGGCCAAGAGACCCAGTACTTC. Its protein is CASSQGRGARGQETQYF.

This clonotype has a count of ten or more. The rearrangement joins TRBV6-2 or TRBV6-3 to TRBJ2-2; perhaps TRBD2 as D (6 bases). V lost 1 base and J lost 4, with 10 bases in between. The germline V gene has CDR1 MNHEY and CDR2 SVGEGT. The CDR3 length is 15 residues. CDR3 nucleotide sequence: TGTGCCAGCAGTTACTGGGCGGGAAGCACCGGGGAGCTGTTTTTT. Translating gives CASSYWAGSTGELFF.

This chain uses TRBV6-2 or TRBV6-3 with TRBJ1-2; the D is unclear. The germline CDR1 and CDR2 sequences are MNHEY and SVGEGT. The CDR3 length is 14 residues. Deletions cut 6 bases from V and 0 bases from J, with 11 bases between. As DNA, the CDR3 is TGTGCCAGCAGATCGGCAGAAGCTAACTATGGCTACACCTTC. Translated, it gives CASRSAEANYGYTF.

This clonotype has ten or more counts. The chain joins TRBV10-2 to TRBJ1-5; D is undetermined. Per germline, CDR1 WSHSY and CDR2 SAAADI. V shed 6 bases and J shed 2 bases, with 11 bases lying between them. CDR3 length: 14 amino acids. CDR3 in DNA: TGCGCCAGCAGGGTAGGGCAGGGCAATCAGCCCCAGCATTTT. It translates to CASRVGQGNQPQHF.

There are many counts of this clonotype. The V gene is TRBV7-2, the J gene TRBJ2-7, with D unresolved. CDR1 SGHTA and CDR2 FQGNSA come from the germline V gene. The CDR3 is made up of 13 amino acids. Deletions cut 7 bases from V and 5 bases from J, with 15 bases between. The CDR3 protein is CASTEPAVNEQYF. The CDR3 bases are TGTGCCAGCACCGAACCCGCAGTGAACGAGCAGTACTTC.

This clonotype was recorded many times. The junction departs from germline at one end; a sequencing error may be responsible. The chain carries TRBV15 and TRBJ2-7; D is uncertain. The CDR3 runs 13 residues. CDR1 and CDR2 from the germline V gene are LNHNV and YYDKDF (reference sequence). Here the CDR3 reads CATSRDEGVGMDF. The DNA of the CDR3 is TGTGCCACCAGCAGAGATGAAGGAGTGGGCATGGACTTC.

This clonotype appeared many times. The rearrangement links TRBV6-5 to TRBJ1-1; 9 nucleotides line up with TRBD1. V shed 1 base and J 5 bases; nucleotides not matched to a gene: 8. Germline-derived CDR1 and CDR2 are MNHEY and SVGAGI. This CDR3 has 16 residues. CDR3 sequence: CASSYLGQGMGTEAFF. CDR3 coding DNA: TGTGCCAGCAGTTACTTGGGACAGGGAATGGGTACTGAAGCTTTCTTT.

This clonotype was recorded many times. This rearrangement joins TRBV6-5 to TRBJ2-1, with 12 bases fitting TRBD2. After removal of 4 bases from V and 7 bases from J, the junction contained 8 bases not matched to a gene. Germline assignment: CDR1 MNHEY and CDR2 SVGAGI. The CDR3 length is 16 residues. CDR3 sequence: CASSSRTSGTANEQFF. DNA for the CDR3: TGTGCCAGCAGTTCCCGGACTAGCGGGACGGCAAATGAGCAGTTCTTC.

V and J are TRBV6-1 and TRBJ1-1; D uncertain. V lost 6 bases and J 1 base, leaving 9 bases between the germline ends. Germline CDR1 is MNHNS and CDR2 is SASEGT. The CDR3 is made up of 13 amino acids. CDR3 nucleotides: TGTGCCAGCAGGAAACAGCAGAACACTGAAGCTTTCTTT. It is translated as CASRKQQNTEAFF.

This clonotype was recorded only once. A much more abundant neighbour one base away suggests this may be a read error. The chain recombines TRBV6-1 with TRBJ2-2; 8 nucleotides align to TRBD2. There are 14 residues in the CDR3. Germline CDR1 and CDR2: MNHNS and SASEGT. Here the CDR3 DNA reads TGTGTCAGCAGTGAACTAGCGGCCACCGGGGAGCTGTTTTTT. Amino acids: CVSSELAATGELFF.

The chain recombines TRBV27 with TRBJ2-1; D could derive from TRBD1 or TRBD2 (6 bases each). There are 12 residues in the CDR3. Germline values: CDR1 MNHEY, CDR2 SMNVEV (reference sequence). The ends were cut back, 6 bases at V and 8 bases at J, with 11 bases in the middle. This chain's CDR3 is CASREGGDEQFF. DNA for the CDR3: TGTGCCAGCAGGGAGGGGGGCGATGAGCAGTTCTTC.

This clonotype occurred many times. Mismatch with germline at one junction end may stem from a read error. This chain links TRBV7-7 with TRBJ2-5, with a tentative D call TRBD2 (5 bases). The CDR3 length is 13 residues. CDR1 is SSHAT, CDR2 FNYEAQ, per germline (reference sequence). CDR3 sequence reads: CASSWGVKETQYF. The DNA of the CDR3 is TGTGCTAGCAGCTGGGGAGTCAAAGAGACCCAGTACTTC.

On this clonotype: The junction departs from germline at one end; a sequencing error may be responsible. The chain combines TRBV12-3 or TRBV12-4 with TRBJ2-2; 12 nucleotides line up with TRBD2. This CDR3 contains 19 residues. The DNA for the CDR3 is TGTGCCAGCTGTTTCTCCGGGACTAGCGGGTCACCCTACACCGGGGAGCTGTTTTTT. Translation: CASCFSGTSGSPYTGELFF.

Regarding this clonotype: This clone may be a read error of a much larger clone one base away. The gene calls are TRBV7-9 and TRBJ1-1; D is unclear. The CDR3 contains 12 residues. CDR1 SEHNR and CDR2 FQNEAQ come from the germline V gene (reference sequence). CDR3 DNA: TGTGCCGGCAGCCCAAGGGAAACTGAAGCTTTCTTT. This gives the protein CAGSPRETEAFF.

This clonotype has ten or more counts. This sequence joins TRBV12-3 or TRBV12-4 and TRBJ2-1, with D unresolved. CDR3 length equals 10 residues. V was trimmed by 3 bases and J by 8 bases, leaving 2 bases between them. CDR3 sequence reads: CASSLDEQFF. The CDR3 DNA follows: TGTGCCAGCAGTTTGGATGAGCAGTTCTTC.

This clonotype was recorded at least ten times. The J gene is TRBJ1-1, the V gene TRBV15, with unresolved D. This CDR3 has 13 residues. V shed 0 bases and J shed 0 bases, with 2 bases lying between them. Germline assignment: CDR1 LNHNV and CDR2 YYDKDF (reference sequence). The chain's CDR3 is CATSRELNTEAFF. For the CDR3, the DNA is TGTGCCACCAGCAGAGAGTTGAACACTGAAGCTTTCTTT.